These T cell receptor beta chains were read from a single sample in a study of blood T cell repertoires in COVID-19. Generated by immunoSEQ multiplex PCR, the TCRdb table keeps only in-frame clones and is missing some. The data hold roughly 150,000 clones, with 84% observed a single time. Sequenced material: PBMCs or T cells enriched from blood (not recorded which). The receptor set was obtained from a man aged 45-65 years in a cohort exposed to, infected with or recovered from COVID-19 (not recorded which). The CDR3 runs from the conserved cysteine through the conserved F or W. Fields, in order: clone size, D gene, J gene, V gene, CDR3 protein, CDR3 DNA. D genes are given only for firm matches. Only some rows state a clone size, as once, few, many or a class for expanded clones.

few . TRBJ1-6 TRBV7-2 CASSSARNSPLHF TGTGCCAGCAGCTCAGCGCGGAATTCACCCCTCCACTTT
. . TRBJ1-1 TRBV6-2/TRBV6-3 CASSSWGEQSNTEAFF TGTGCCAGCAGTAGTTGGGGAGAACAGTCGAACACTGAAGCTTTCTTT
. TRBD1 TRBJ1-2 TRBV6-1 CASSEASDGTAYYGYTF TGTGCCAGCAGTGAAGCGTCAGACGGGACAGCGTACTATGGCTACACCTTC
. . TRBJ2-4 TRBV5-4 CASSLQGGDIQYF TGTGCCAGCAGCCTCCAGGGGGGAGACATTCAGTACTTC
. . TRBJ1-1 TRBV5-8 CASRVAGGGRNTEAFF TGTGCCAGCAGGGTTGCGGGGGGAGGGCGGAACACTGAAGCTTTCTTT
few TRBD2 TRBJ2-2 TRBV3-1/TRBV3-2 CASSQEAGGTGELFF TGTGCCAGCAGCCAAGAAGCGGGAGGCACCGGGGAGCTGTTTTTT
. . TRBJ2-2 TRBV4-3 CASSQDGRGPGELFF TGCGCCAGCAGCCAAGACGGCAGGGGTCCGGGGGAGCTGTTTTTT
. TRBD2 TRBJ2-3 TRBV7-3 CASSSGGAGTDTQYF TGTGCCAGCAGCTCCGGGGGGGCTGGCACAGATACGCAGTATTTT
. . TRBJ2-1 TRBV27 CASTHLRVQRAASSYNEQFF TGTGCCAGCACTCACCTCAGGGTTCAGCGGGCGGCCAGCTCCTACAATGAGCAGTTCTTC
. . TRBJ1-6 TRBV7-9 CASSFGQAGSPLHF TGTGCCAGCAGCTTCGGGCAGGCGGGTTCACCCCTCCACTTT
. TRBD1 TRBJ1-6 TRBV19 CASSSGTGPSPLHF TGTGCCAGTAGTTCCGGGACAGGGCCTTCACCCCTCCACTTT
. TRBD1 TRBJ2-1 TRBV7-2 CASRGQGGGNEQFF TGTGCCAGCAGGGGACAGGGAGGTGGAAATGAGCAGTTCTTC
. . TRBJ2-7 TRBV6-1 CASSKAGGPMDHEQYF TGTGCCAGCAGTAAAGCAGGAGGGCCGATGGACCACGAGCAGTACTTC
. TRBD1 TRBJ1-2 TRBV19 CASTRGRQGPTNYGYTF TGTGCCAGTACCCGGGGACGACAGGGGCCAACTAACTATGGCTACACCTTC
. . TRBJ1-2 TRBV2 CASIRGGNYGYTF TGTGCCAGCATCAGGGGCGGTAACTATGGCTACACCTTC
. . TRBJ1-2 TRBV18 CAGRAGDYGYTF TGTGCCGGCCGTGCAGGGGACTATGGCTACACCTTC
. . TRBJ1-5 TRBV20-1 CSASSDYNQPQHF TGCAGTGCTAGTTCGGACTACAATCAGCCCCAGCATTTT
. . TRBJ1-2 TRBV6-5 CASSYSLRGLVDGYTF TGTGCCAGCAGTTACTCCCTCCGGGGATTAGTGGATGGCTACACCTTC
. TRBD2 TRBJ2-1 TRBV30 CAWSVPGLAGVTPYNEQFF TGTGCCTGGAGTGTCCCGGGACTAGCGGGAGTGACCCCCTACAATGAGCAGTTCTTC
. TRBD2 TRBJ2-7 TRBV4-1 CASSQDRRTSGRSSYEQYF TGCGCCAGCAGCCAAGATAGGCGGACTAGCGGGAGGAGCTCCTACGAGCAGTACTTC
few . TRBJ2-5 TRBV6-5 CASSYSTGKRETQYF TGTGCCAGCAGTTACTCGACTGGAAAACGAGAGACCCAGTACTTC
few . TRBJ2-7 TRBV30 CAWNGPSGSRYEQYF TGTGCCTGGAACGGGCCCTCGGGGTCTCGCTACGAGCAGTACTTC
once . TRBJ1-2 TRBV4-3 CASSQEAGGTQTYGYTF TGCGCCAGCAGCCAAGAAGCGGGCGGAACCCAGACTTATGGCTACACCTTC
. . TRBJ2-2 TRBV19 CASSDWYNGTGELFF TGTGCCAGTAGCGATTGGTACAATGGCACCGGGGAGCTGTTTTTT